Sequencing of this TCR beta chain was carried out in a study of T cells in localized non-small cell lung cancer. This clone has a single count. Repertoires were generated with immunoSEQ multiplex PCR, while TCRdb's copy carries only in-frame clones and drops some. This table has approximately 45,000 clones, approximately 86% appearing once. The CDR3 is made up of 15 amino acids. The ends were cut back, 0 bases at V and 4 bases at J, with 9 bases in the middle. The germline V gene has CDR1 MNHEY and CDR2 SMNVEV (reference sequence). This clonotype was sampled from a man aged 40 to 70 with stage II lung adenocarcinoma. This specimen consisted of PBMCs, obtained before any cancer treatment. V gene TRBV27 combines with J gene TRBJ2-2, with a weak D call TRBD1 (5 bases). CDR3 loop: CASSLSGRATGELFF. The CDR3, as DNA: TGTGCCAGCAGTTTATCCGGCAGGGCCACCGGGGAGCTGTTTTTT.